This TCR beta chain originates from a study of T cell changes during pregnancy in multiple sclerosis (dated by TCRdb to about 2019). About the investigation overall: The study examined how the T cell repertoire changed over the course of pregnancy in women with multiple sclerosis.

Libraries came from the immunoSEQ multiplex PCR assay. This is the immuneACCESS table as TCRdb keeps it, with only in-frame sequences that have V and J called. A part of the clones is gone; compared with another copy, unresolved V genes explain less than half, and the rest is unexplained. The sample includes 40,000 to 60,000 clones, with around 90% observed a single time. The ten top clones hold around 9.6% of the sample. In the case of this clone: Its antigen remains unidentified. Base qualities are not provided; no much larger clone lies one nucleotide away.

Germline trimming amounts to 5 bases on V and 8 bases on J, with 16 as the count of junction bases outside the gene matches. The CDR3 spans 17 residues, from the cysteine through the phenylalanine. Only CDR3 DNA is held: 51 bases, read in frame from base 1. CDR1 and CDR2 are drawn from the germline V gene (reference sequence): SEHNR, FQNEAQ. The chain links TRBV7-9 with TRBJ2-1, with 9 bases in between that match TRBD2. The sample consisted of CD8+ T cells from peripheral blood mononuclear cells, taken after pregnancy. The source is a female donor with multiple sclerosis, enrolled in a pregnancy study. CDR3 region: CASSPSGLSGGFYEQFF. The sequenced DNA: TGTGCCAGCAGCCCATCCGGCCTAAGCGGGGGGTTCTATGAGCAGTTCTTC.